The 22 T cell receptor beta chains below were found in one sample sequenced in a study of cytomegalovirus exposure and HLA in healthy donors. Generated by immunoSEQ multiplex PCR, the TCRdb table keeps only in-frame clones and is missing some. Altogether about 260,000 clones are present, around 90% being singletons, with the ten largest covering roughly 3%. Sequenced: PBMCs. These receptors all come from a woman aged 25-40 years in good health and CMV-seronegative.

This clone has just a few counts. The V gene is TRBV5-8, the J gene TRBJ1-5; maybe TRBD1 (6 bases). CDR3 length equals 16 residues. The germline CDR1 and CDR2 sequences are SGHTS and YDEGEE. With 2 bases removed from V and 0 bases from J, the gap between germline ends came to 12 bases. CDR3 sequence (DNA): TGTGCCAGCAGCTTTGGGCAGGGGCTTAGCAATCAGCCCCAGCATTTT. This translates into CASSFGQGLSNQPQHF.

The chain recombines TRBV7-6 with TRBJ2-1; 13 nucleotides line up with TRBD2. The CDR3 is 15 residues long. With 1 base clipped from V and 6 bases from J, the junction kept 0 bases outside the gene matches. Germline V gene data show CDR1 as SGHVS and CDR2 as FNYEAQ. The CDR3 DNA follows: TGTGCCAGCAGCTTAGGGACTAGCGGGAGCAATGAGCAGTTCTTC. Translating it yields CASSLGTSGSNEQFF.

The chain has TRBV28 and TRBJ1-1; D unclear. V lost 8 bases, J lost 0 bases, and 16 bases lay in between. This CDR3 contains 15 residues. Germline values: CDR1 MDHEN, CDR2 SYDVKM. The CDR3 here is CASLPPGRLNTEAFF. The CDR3 DNA reads as TGTGCCAGCTTACCACCTGGACGGTTGAACACTGAAGCTTTCTTT.

This clone appeared a single time. This chain uses TRBV14 with TRBJ2-1; 9 bases are shared with TRBD1. The CDR3 spans 13 residues. V shed 7 bases and J 7 bases; nucleotides not matched to a gene: 5. Germline V gives CDR1 SGHDN, CDR2 FVKESK. The CDR3 loop reads CASNTGGPNEQFF. CDR3 nucleotide sequence: TGTGCCAGCAACACAGGGGGCCCGAATGAGCAGTTCTTC.

The gene calls are TRBV11-2 and TRBJ1-2; no definite D call. V lost 0 bases, J lost 4 bases, and 12 bases lay in between. This CDR3 spans 15 amino acids. Germline V gene sequence: CDR1 SGHAT, CDR2 FQNNGV. The CDR3 region has the DNA TGTGCCAGCAGCTTAGATGTCGACCCCCGCTATGGCTACACCTTC. Encoded protein: CASSLDVDPRYGYTF.

The V gene is TRBV5-6, the J gene TRBJ1-2; TRBD1 matches at 7 bases. Germline lookup yields CDR1 SGHDT and CDR2 YYEEEE. The V gene end was trimmed by 4 bases and the J gene end by 3 bases; junction bases not matched to a gene: 3. The CDR3 totals 13 residues. The CDR3 protein is CASSEGQHYGYTF. The CDR3 DNA is TGTGCCAGCAGCGAGGGACAGCACTATGGCTACACCTTC.

The chain carries TRBV10-3 and TRBJ2-1; 12 nucleotides agree with TRBD2. Germline CDR1 and CDR2: ENHRY and SYGVKD. The CDR3 loop spans 15 amino acids. Unmatched junction bases numbered 5, after V lost 4 bases and J lost 7 bases. The CDR3 protein is CAISGLAGELNEQFF. CDR3 DNA sequence: TGTGCCATCAGTGGACTAGCGGGAGAATTGAATGAGCAGTTCTTC.

CDR3 sequence reads: CAWRSGNQPQHF. The DNA of the CDR3 is TGTGCCTGGAGGTCAGGGAATCAGCCCCAGCATTTT. The genes are TRBV30 and TRBJ1-5; D is possibly TRBD1 (5 bases). The ends were cut back, 3 bases at V and 4 bases at J, with 7 bases in the middle. Germline CDR1 reads GTSNPN; CDR2 reads SVGIG (reference sequence). This CDR3 spans 12 amino acids.

The chain employs TRBV6-1 and TRBJ2-7, with TRBD1 identical over 9 bases. Per germline, CDR1 MNHNS and CDR2 SASEGT. V lost 6 bases, J lost 2 bases, and 8 bases stayed unmatched. The CDR3 sequence is 15 residues long. This CDR3 is CASSRLGQGPYEQYF. In nucleotides, the CDR3 is TGTGCCAGCAGCCGCCTGGGACAGGGTCCCTACGAGCAGTACTTC.

This sequence joins TRBV25-1 and TRBJ2-7; D could derive from TRBD1 or TRBD2 (5 bases each). CDR1 is MGHDK and CDR2 is SYGVNS in the germline V gene. The CDR3 totals 13 residues. V shed 6 bases and J shed 3 bases, with 12 bases lying between them. The CDR3 DNA sequence: TGTGCCAGCAGCCCCGGGGCCTACTACGAGCAGTACTTC. Amino acids: CASSPGAYYEQYF.

V is TRBV21-1 and J is TRBJ2-7; the DNA was not compared with TRBD2, the D call given in the table. TRBV21-1 is deemed a pseudogene. This CDR3 spans 12 amino acids. In nucleotides, the CDR3 is TGTGCCAGCATCAGTTGGAGCGACGAGCAGTACTTC. It translates to CASISWSDEQYF.

The rearrangement joins TRBV2 to TRBJ2-5; TRBD1 or TRBD2 may be the D gene (6 bases each). V was pared by 6 bases and J by 5 bases, with 19 bases between. CDR1 SNHLY and CDR2 FYNNEI come from the germline V gene. The CDR3 sequence is 15 residues long. In DNA form, the CDR3 reads TGTGCCAGCAGCGAGGGGGACTTCTTCACGGAGACCCAGTACTTC. Encoded protein: CASSEGDFFTETQYF.

The chain couples TRBV28 to TRBJ2-1; TRBD2 matches at 9 bases. The J segment lost 4 bases and the V segment lost 5 bases, leaving 6 bases of the junction unmatched. Germline V gene sequence: CDR1 MDHEN, CDR2 SYDVKM. This CDR3 is built from 15 residues. This CDR3 is CASSPPGLAYNEQFF. CDR3 in DNA: TGTGCCAGCAGTCCTCCCGGACTAGCGTACAATGAGCAGTTCTTC.

The CDR3 spells CASSENTRVQETQYF. The CDR3, as DNA: TGCGCCAGCAGCGAGAACACCCGGGTCCAAGAGACCCAGTACTTC. The rearrangement uses TRBV5-1 and TRBJ2-5, with no clear D. The CDR3 loop spans 15 amino acids. Germline V CDR1 and CDR2: SGHRS, YFSETQ. The germline V and J ends were trimmed by 4 bases and 1 base, with 14 bases remaining between them.

V is TRBV18 and J is TRBJ2-7; 7 positions agree with TRBD1. Per the germline V gene, CDR1 is KGHSH and CDR2 is LQKENI. This CDR3 has 14 amino acids. V trimming: 0 bases; J trimming: 3 bases; junction bases outside the gene matches: 2. CDR3 nucleotides: TGTGCCAGCTCACCACCAGGGGGCCGCTACGAGCAGTACTTC. It translates to CASSPPGGRYEQYF.

The V call is TRBV27, the J call TRBJ2-7; 12 bases match TRBD2. Trimming at V came to 8 bases and at J to 2 bases, leaving 1 base not matched to a gene. Germline lookup yields CDR1 MNHEY and CDR2 SMNVEV (reference sequence). This CDR3 comprises 13 residues. Here the CDR3 DNA reads TGTGCCAGCGGACTAGCGGGGACCTACGAGCAGTACTTC. Amino acids: CASGLAGTYEQYF.

The CDR3 region has the DNA TGTGCCAGCAGTTATCAGGGCGGCTACGAGCAGTACTTC. Its protein product is CASSYQGGYEQYF. The V call is TRBV6-5, the J call TRBJ2-7, with D perhaps TRBD1 (5 bases). In germline, CDR1 is MNHEY, CDR2 SVGAGI. Trimming took 3 bases from V and 3 from J, leaving 9 bases between them. The CDR3 is 13 amino acids.

The V and J genes are TRBV28 and TRBJ2-5; 7 bases line up with TRBD2. The CDR3 has 16 residues. In germline, CDR1 is MDHEN, CDR2 SYDVKM. The junction had 11 bases not matched to a gene; V was cut back by 5 bases and J by 2 bases. CDR3 DNA sequence: TGTGCCAGCAGTCAACGTCGATTGGGGGGGCAAGAGACCCAGTACTTC. Translating it yields CASSQRRLGGQETQYF.

This clone showed up just once. The chain uses TRBV5-1 and TRBJ2-1; TRBD1 agrees at 7 bases. Germline loops: CDR1 SGHRS, CDR2 YFSETQ. J was trimmed by 8 bases and V by 0 bases; bases with no gene match: 11. The CDR3 runs 16 residues. The CDR3 loop is CASSLETGITTHEQFF. The CDR3 DNA sequence: TGCGCCAGCAGCTTGGAGACAGGGATTACAACCCATGAGCAGTTCTTC. Together with reference TRBV5-1 and TRBJ2-1, the CDR3 gives the full variable domain: KAGVTQTPRYLIKTRGQQVTLSCSPISGHRSVSWYQQTPGQGLQFLFEYFSETQRNKGNFPGRFSGRQFSNSRSEMNVSTLELGDSALYLCASSLETGITTHEQFFGPGTRLTVL.

This chain connects TRBV10-3 to TRBJ2-7, with TRBD2 matching over 8 bases. Per the germline V gene, CDR1 is ENHRY and CDR2 is SYGVKD. This CDR3 has 17 amino acids. Unmatched junction bases numbered 10, after V lost 0 bases and J lost 3 bases. CDR3 DNA: TGTGCCATCAGTGAGTCGAAAGCAGGACTAGCTGACTACGAGCAGTACTTC. This gives the protein CAISESKAGLADYEQYF.

In the case of this clone: This sample includes further DNA sequences coding for the same CDR3. The chain employs TRBV28 and TRBJ2-7; D is undetermined. The CDR3 extends over 12 amino acids. V gave up 5 bases and J gave up 1 base, with 6 bases separating them. The V gene's germline CDR1 is MDHEN and CDR2 SYDVKM. The CDR3 loop reads CASSLPSYEQYF. The CDR3 DNA reads as TGTGCCAGCAGTCTACCGTCCTACGAGCAGTACTTC.

This chain connects TRBV27 to TRBJ1-4; D is unclear. Between the trimmed V and J ends, which lost 5 bases and 4 bases, there was a span of 17 bases. The CDR3 runs 16 residues. CDR1 is MNHEY, CDR2 SMNVEV, per germline (reference sequence). CDR3 coding DNA: TGTGCCAGCAGTCGAAGAGCGCGGGTGGGTAATGAAAAACTGTTTTTT. Its protein product is CASSRRARVGNEKLFF.